These 20 T cell receptor beta chains were sequenced from one sample in a study of lymphopenia after photon versus proton radiotherapy. Profiling relied on immunoSEQ multiplex PCR, and the TCRdb table lists in-frame clones only, not all of them. The sample has around 30,000 clones; approximately 87% are singletons. Source: peripheral blood, taken from a patient treated with proton-based radiotherapy. The receptor source for this set is a woman in her fifties or sixties with cholangiocarcinoma. Some clones in this sample may be carry-over from other donors' samples.

The chain couples TRBV7-8 to TRBJ2-2; D gene ambiguous. The CDR3 sequence is 14 residues long. V was cut by 1 base and J by 1 base, with 4 bases left in between. Germline V gene data show CDR1 as SGHVS and CDR2 as FQNEAQ. The CDR3 DNA is TGTGCCAGCAGCTTAGTACAGAACACCGGGGAGCTGTTTTTT. Encoded protein: CASSLVQNTGELFF.

This chain joins TRBV18 and TRBJ1-2; TRBD1 agrees at 8 bases. Germline CDR1 KGHSH, CDR2 LQKENI. Trimming cost V 1 base and J 0 bases; bases outside gene matches: 4. The CDR3 is made up of 16 amino acids. The CDR3 bases are TGTGCCAGCTCACCACAACGACAGGGGACTAACTATGGCTACACCTTC. Amino acids: CASSPQRQGTNYGYTF. Drawing the rest from reference TRBV18 and TRBJ1-2, the complete variable domain is NAGVMQNPRHLVRRRGQEARLRCSPMKGHSHVYWYRQLPEEGLKFMVYLQKENIIDESGMPKERFSAEFPKEGPSILRIQQVVRGDSAAYFCASSPQRQGTNYGYTFGSGTRLTVV.

This sequence joins TRBV10-3 and TRBJ1-1, with TRBD1 as a possible D gene (6 bases). V was pared by 2 bases and J by 8 bases, with 18 bases between. The CDR3 extends over 15 amino acids. Germline V CDR1 and CDR2: ENHRY, SYGVKD. The CDR3 reads CAISEAGTGRGEAFF. The CDR3, as DNA: TGTGCCATCAGTGAGGCGGGTACAGGGCGGGGCGAAGCTTTCTTT.

This CDR3 reads CSVQGPNEKLFF. The CDR3 DNA reads as TGCAGCGTCCAGGGGCCAAATGAAAAACTGTTTTTT. V is TRBV29-1 and J is TRBJ1-4; the D gene is possibly TRBD1 (6 bases). The germline CDR1 and CDR2 sequences are SQVTM and ANQGSEA. Trimming cost V 6 bases and J 5 bases, with 10 bases left between them. This CDR3 comprises 12 residues.

This chain connects TRBV9 to TRBJ2-1; D is ambiguous. With 0 bases removed from V and 4 bases from J, the gap between germline ends came to 8 bases. Germline loops: CDR1 SGDLS, CDR2 YYNGEE. The CDR3 runs 14 residues. The CDR3 protein is CASSVESRYNEQFF. CDR3 nucleotides: TGTGCCAGCAGCGTAGAGTCTAGATACAATGAGCAGTTCTTC.

The rearrangement links TRBV9 to TRBJ1-3; D unclear. CDR1 and CDR2 (germline): SGDLS, YYNGEE. Deletions cut 3 bases from V and 0 bases from J, with 10 bases between. The CDR3 length is 15 residues. As DNA, the CDR3 is TGTGCCAGCAGCGCCCGCGGAGCCTCTGGAAACACCATATATTTT. The encoded protein is CASSARGASGNTIYF.

The rearrangement joins TRBV18 to TRBJ1-3; D gene ambiguous. CDR1 is KGHSH and CDR2 is LQKENI in the germline V gene. V was pared by 3 bases and J by 2 bases, with 11 bases between. The CDR3 length is 15 residues. The CDR3 DNA is TGTGCCAGCTCACCTCTAGAGGGTACTGGAAACACCATATATTTT. Protein: CASSPLEGTGNTIYF.

The gene calls are TRBV11-3 and TRBJ2-2; D not resolved. The germline V and J ends were trimmed by 6 bases and 1 base, with 15 bases remaining between them. The CDR3 extends over 16 amino acids. Germline V gene data show CDR1 as SGHNT and CDR2 as YENEEA. The CDR3 region has the DNA TGTGCCAGCAGGTCAGGAACACGCGGGAACACCGGGGAGCTGTTTTTT. It translates to CASRSGTRGNTGELFF.

The chain joins TRBV25-1 to TRBJ2-7; maybe TRBD1 (6 bases). V was cut by 5 bases and J by 6 bases, with 20 bases left in between. From germline, CDR1 is MGHDK and CDR2 SYGVNS. The CDR3 extends over 15 amino acids. This CDR3 reads CASSPTTGIAAEQYF. CDR3 bases: TGTGCCAGCAGTCCGACAACAGGGATAGCCGCCGAGCAGTACTTC.

The chain has TRBV19 and TRBJ2-3, with a possible D match to TRBD2 (6 bases). The CDR3 is made up of 16 amino acids. V was shortened by 1 base and J by 1 base, with 12 bases between the two germline ends. Germline V lookup: CDR1 LNHDA, CDR2 SQIVND (reference sequence). CDR3 region: CASSIVGGWGTDTQYF. CDR3 sequence (DNA): TGTGCCAGTAGTATAGTAGGAGGGTGGGGCACAGATACGCAGTATTTT.

The CDR3, as DNA: TGCGCCAGCAGCGCGGGCGGGACAGGGTATTATGAAGCTTTCTTT. Protein: CASSAGGTGYYEAFF. V gene TRBV5-1 combines with J gene TRBJ1-1; the match to TRBD1 covers 9 bases. Germline V lookup: CDR1 SGHRS, CDR2 YFSETQ. The CDR3 totals 15 residues. V dropped 4 bases and J dropped 7; count of bases not matched to a gene: 11. The full variable domain, its missing parts supplied by reference TRBV5-1 and TRBJ1-1, is KAGVTQTPRYLIKTRGQQVTLSCSPISGHRSVSWYQQTPGQGLQFLFEYFSETQRNKGNFPGRFSGRQFSNSRSEMNVSTLELGDSALYLCASSAGGTGYYEAFFGQGTRLTVV.

The V gene is TRBV7-6, the J gene TRBJ1-6, with D perhaps TRBD1 (6 bases). The CDR3 runs 16 residues. V shed 1 base and J shed 4 bases, with 11 bases lying between them. Germline CDR1 is SGHVS and CDR2 is FNYEAQ. The CDR3 sequence: CASSLVSGVYNSPLHF. The CDR3 DNA follows: TGTGCCAGCAGCTTAGTCTCAGGGGTTTATAATTCACCCCTCCACTTT.

The rearrangement joins TRBV6-5 to TRBJ1-2; D not resolved. V was pared by 2 bases and J by 6 bases, with 16 bases between. Germline V CDR1 and CDR2: MNHEY, SVGAGI. The CDR3 totals 15 residues. CDR3 loop: CASSYAMSGSNGYTF. The CDR3 DNA is TGTGCCAGCAGTTACGCGATGTCGGGGTCTAATGGCTACACCTTC.

V gene TRBV19 combines with J gene TRBJ2-3, with 10 bases aligning to TRBD2. The ends lost 6 bases at V and 2 bases at J; junction bases unmatched: 11. Germline V CDR1 and CDR2: LNHDA, SQIVND (reference sequence). CDR3 size: 17 residues. The CDR3 DNA sequence: TGTGCCAGTAGCGCGACTAGCGGGCGACGCTTCACAGATACGCAGTATTTT. Its translation is CASSATSGRRFTDTQYF.

This clone appeared a single time. The chain employs TRBV5-1 and TRBJ1-6; D is ambiguous. Trimming removed 0 bases at V and 7 bases at J, with 8 bases between. CDR1 and CDR2 from the germline V gene are SGHRS and YFSETQ. This CDR3 comprises 14 residues. In nucleotides, the CDR3 is TGCGCCAGCAGCTTGGGGCAGCCGAATTCACCCCTCCACTTT. It specifies CASSLGQPNSPLHF.

The chain couples TRBV27 to TRBJ2-7, with no clear D. CDR1 is MNHEY and CDR2 is SMNVEV in the germline V gene (reference sequence). The CDR3 is 13 residues long. V was clipped by 3 bases and J by 0 bases, with 6 bases between them. CDR3 loop: CASSLTSSYEQYF. The CDR3 DNA is TGTGCCAGCAGTTTGACCAGCTCCTACGAGCAGTACTTC.

This clone was detected only once. The genes are TRBV5-6 and TRBJ1-5; TRBD1 matches at 7 bases. The CDR3 is made up of 16 amino acids. The ends lost 4 bases at V and 4 bases at J; junction bases unmatched: 11. Germline-derived CDR1 and CDR2 are SGHDT and YYEEEE. The CDR3 DNA is TGTGCCAGCAGCGCCCGGAGACAGGGCATTAATCAGCCCCAGCATTTT. Protein: CASSARRQGINQPQHF.

For this clone: One end of the junction fails to match germline, which may point to a read error. CDR3 in amino acids: CVSRDSSFGQPQHF. CDR3 DNA: TGTGTCAGCAGGGACAGCTCTTTCGGTCAGCCCCAGCATTTT. The chain has TRBV28 and TRBJ1-5; 7 bases fit TRBD1. Germline V gene lookup returns CDR1 MDHEN and CDR2 SYDVKM. The CDR3 covers 14 residues.

This clone showed up just once. The rearrangement joins TRBV27 to TRBJ2-7, with TRBD1 matching over 7 bases. J lost 6 bases, V lost 5 bases, and 10 bases had no gene match. The CDR3 spans 14 residues. Germline V gene lookup returns CDR1 MNHEY and CDR2 SMNVEV (reference sequence). In nucleotides, the CDR3 is TGTGCCAGCAGTCTCCTCGCTGACAGGGCCGAGCAGTACTTC. Translated, it gives CASSLLADRAEQYF.

This CDR3 reads CAWSAPGPTLAGGYEQYF. CDR3 DNA sequence: TGTGCCTGGAGTGCCCCAGGGCCCACCCTCGCAGGGGGCTACGAGCAGTACTTC. The rearrangement uses TRBV30 and TRBJ2-7; 7 bases agree with TRBD1. This CDR3 has 18 residues. Trimming removed 1 base from V and 3 bases from J; junction bases left unmatched: 18. Per the germline V gene, CDR1 is GTSNPN and CDR2 is SVGIG (reference sequence). The full variable domain, with the rest looked up from reference TRBV30 and TRBJ2-7, is SQTIHQWPATLVQPVGSPLSLECTVEGTSNPNLYWYRQAAGRGLQLLFYSVGIGQISSEVPQNLSASRPQDRQFILSSKKLLLSDSGFYLCAWSAPGPTLAGGYEQYFGPGTRLTVT.